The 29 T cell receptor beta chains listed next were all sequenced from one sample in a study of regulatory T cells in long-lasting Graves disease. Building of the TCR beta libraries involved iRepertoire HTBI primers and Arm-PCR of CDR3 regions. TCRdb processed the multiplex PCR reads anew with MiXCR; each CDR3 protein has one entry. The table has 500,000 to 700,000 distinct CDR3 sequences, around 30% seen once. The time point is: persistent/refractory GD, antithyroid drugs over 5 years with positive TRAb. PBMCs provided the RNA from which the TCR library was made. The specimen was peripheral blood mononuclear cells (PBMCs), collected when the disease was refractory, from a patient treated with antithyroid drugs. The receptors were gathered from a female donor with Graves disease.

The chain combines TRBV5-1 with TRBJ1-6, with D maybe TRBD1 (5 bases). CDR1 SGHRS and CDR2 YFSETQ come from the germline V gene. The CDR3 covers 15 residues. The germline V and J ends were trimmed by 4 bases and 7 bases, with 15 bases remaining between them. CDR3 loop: CASSPRDGKNSPLHF. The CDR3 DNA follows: TGCGCCAGCAGCCCTAGGGACGGAAAAAATTCACCCCTCCACTTT.

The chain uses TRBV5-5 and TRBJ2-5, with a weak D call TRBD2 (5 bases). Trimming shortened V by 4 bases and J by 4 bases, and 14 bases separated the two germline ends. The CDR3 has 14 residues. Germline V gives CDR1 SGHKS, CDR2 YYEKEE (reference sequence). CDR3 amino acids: CASSRGFIRETQYF. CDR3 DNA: TGTGCCAGCAGCCGGGGATTTATCAGAGAGACCCAGTACTTC.

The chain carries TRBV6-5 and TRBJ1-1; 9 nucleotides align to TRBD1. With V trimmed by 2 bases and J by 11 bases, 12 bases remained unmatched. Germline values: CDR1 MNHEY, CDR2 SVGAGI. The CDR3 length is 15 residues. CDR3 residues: CASSYADRGGLGAFF. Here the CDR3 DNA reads TGTGCCAGCAGTTACGCGGACAGGGGAGGGCTCGGGGCTTTCTTT.

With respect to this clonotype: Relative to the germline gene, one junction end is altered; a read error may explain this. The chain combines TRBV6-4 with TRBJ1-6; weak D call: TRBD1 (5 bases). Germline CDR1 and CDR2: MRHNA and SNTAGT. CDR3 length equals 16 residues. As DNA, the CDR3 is TGTGCCAGCAGTTACTCGATTTGGGGGATTAATTCACCCCTCCACTTT. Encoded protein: CASSYSIWGINSPLHF.

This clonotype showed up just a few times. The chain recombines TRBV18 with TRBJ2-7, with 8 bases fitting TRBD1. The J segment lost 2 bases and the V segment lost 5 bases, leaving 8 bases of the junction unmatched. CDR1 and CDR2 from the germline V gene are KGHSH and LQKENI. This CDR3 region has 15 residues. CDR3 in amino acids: CASSSDRASTYEQYF. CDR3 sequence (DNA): TGTGCCAGCTCATCGGACAGGGCTTCGACCTACGAGCAGTACTTC.

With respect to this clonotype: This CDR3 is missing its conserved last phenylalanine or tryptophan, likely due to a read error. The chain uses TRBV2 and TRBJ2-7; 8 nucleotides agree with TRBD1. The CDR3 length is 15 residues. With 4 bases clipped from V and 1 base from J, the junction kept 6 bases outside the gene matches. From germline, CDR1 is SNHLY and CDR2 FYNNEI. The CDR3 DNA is TGTGCCAGCAGTGGAGACAGGGGCCCATCCTACGAGCAGTACCTC. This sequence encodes CASSGDRGPSYEQYL.

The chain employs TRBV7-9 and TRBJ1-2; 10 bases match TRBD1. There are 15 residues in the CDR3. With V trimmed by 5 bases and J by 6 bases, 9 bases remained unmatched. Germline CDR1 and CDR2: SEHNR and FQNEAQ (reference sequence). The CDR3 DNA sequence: TGTGCCAGCAGCCTCGACAGGGGGCCTGGGGATGGCTACACCTTC. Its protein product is CASSLDRGPGDGYTF.

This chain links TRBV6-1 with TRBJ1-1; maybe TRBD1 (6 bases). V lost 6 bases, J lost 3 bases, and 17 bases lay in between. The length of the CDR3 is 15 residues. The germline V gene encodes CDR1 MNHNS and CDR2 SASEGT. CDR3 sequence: CASSLFGQGHTEAFF. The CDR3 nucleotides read TGTGCCAGCAGCCTATTCGGGCAGGGGCACACTGAAGCTTTCTTT.

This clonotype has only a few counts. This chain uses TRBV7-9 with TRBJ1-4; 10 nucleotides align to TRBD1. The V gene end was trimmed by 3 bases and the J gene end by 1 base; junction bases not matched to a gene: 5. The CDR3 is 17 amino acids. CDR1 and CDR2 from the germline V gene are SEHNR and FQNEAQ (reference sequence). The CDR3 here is CASSFWTGGGTNEKLFF. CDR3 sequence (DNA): TGTGCCAGCAGCTTCTGGACAGGGGGGGGAACTAATGAAAAACTGTTTTTT.

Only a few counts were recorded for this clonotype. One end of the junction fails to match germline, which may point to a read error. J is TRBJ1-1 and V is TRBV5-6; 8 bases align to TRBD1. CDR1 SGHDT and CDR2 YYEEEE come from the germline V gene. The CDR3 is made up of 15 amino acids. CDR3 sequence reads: CASSLVWTGNAEAFF. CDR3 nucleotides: TGTGCCAGCAGCTTGGTTTGGACAGGGAACGCTGAAGCTTTCTTT.

CDR3 in DNA: TGTGCCAGCACCCAGAGGGGTTCAGGGACCTATGGCTACACCTTC. This translates into CASTQRGSGTYGYTF. The chain combines TRBV27 with TRBJ1-2; D is perhaps TRBD1 (5 bases). The CDR3 is made up of 15 amino acids. CDR1 MNHEY and CDR2 SMNVEV come from the germline V gene (reference sequence). Trimming removed 7 bases from V and 4 bases from J, with 19 bases in between.

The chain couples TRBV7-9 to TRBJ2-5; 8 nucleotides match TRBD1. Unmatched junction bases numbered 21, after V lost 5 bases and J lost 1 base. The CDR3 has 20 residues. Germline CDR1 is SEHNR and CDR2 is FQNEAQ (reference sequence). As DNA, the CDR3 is TGTGCCAGCAGCGCCCCTCCGGGGCACTTTGACAGGGGACGCCAAGAGACCCAGTACTTC. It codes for CASSAPPGHFDRGRQETQYF.

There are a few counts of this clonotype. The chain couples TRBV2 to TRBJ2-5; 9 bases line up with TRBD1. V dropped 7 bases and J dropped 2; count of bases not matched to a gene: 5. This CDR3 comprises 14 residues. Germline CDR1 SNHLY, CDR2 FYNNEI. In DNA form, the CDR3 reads TGTGCCAGCAACCCAGACAGGGGGCAAGAGACCCAGTACTTC. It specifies CASNPDRGQETQYF.

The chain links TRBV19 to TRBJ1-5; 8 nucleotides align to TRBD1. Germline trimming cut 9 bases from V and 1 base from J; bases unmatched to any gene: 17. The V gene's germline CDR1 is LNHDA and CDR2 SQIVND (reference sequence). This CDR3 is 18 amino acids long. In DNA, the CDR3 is TGTGCCAGCCACCAGGGCAGGGGGCGGGGGTCCAGCAATCAGCCCCAGCATTTT. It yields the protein CASHQGRGRGSSNQPQHF.

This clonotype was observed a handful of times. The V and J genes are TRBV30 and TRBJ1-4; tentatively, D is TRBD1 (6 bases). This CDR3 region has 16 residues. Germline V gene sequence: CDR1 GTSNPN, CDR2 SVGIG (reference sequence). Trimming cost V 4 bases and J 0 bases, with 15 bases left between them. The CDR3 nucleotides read TGTGCCTGGACGCAATTAAGGACAGCAACTAATGAAAAACTGTTTTTT. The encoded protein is CAWTQLRTATNEKLFF. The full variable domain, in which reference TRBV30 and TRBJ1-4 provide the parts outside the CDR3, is SQTIHQWPATLVQPVGSPLSLECTVEGTSNPNLYWYRQAAGRGLQLLFYSVGIGQISSEVPQNLSASRPQDRQFILSSKKLLLSDSGFYLCAWTQLRTATNEKLFFGSGTQLSVL.

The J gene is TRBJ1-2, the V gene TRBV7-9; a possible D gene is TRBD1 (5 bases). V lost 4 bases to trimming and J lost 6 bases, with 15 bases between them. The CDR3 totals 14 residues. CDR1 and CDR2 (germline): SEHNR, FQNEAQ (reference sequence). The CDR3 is CASSWGTGEDGYTF. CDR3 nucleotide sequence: TGTGCCAGCAGCTGGGGTACGGGGGAGGATGGCTACACCTTC.

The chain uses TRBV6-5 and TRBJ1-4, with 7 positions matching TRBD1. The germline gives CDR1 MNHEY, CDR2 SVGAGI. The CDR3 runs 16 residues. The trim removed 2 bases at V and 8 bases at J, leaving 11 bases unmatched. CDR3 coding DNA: TGTGCCAGCAGTTACGCTGGTGGGCAGGGGGGAGAAAAACTGTTTTTT. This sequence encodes CASSYAGGQGGEKLFF.

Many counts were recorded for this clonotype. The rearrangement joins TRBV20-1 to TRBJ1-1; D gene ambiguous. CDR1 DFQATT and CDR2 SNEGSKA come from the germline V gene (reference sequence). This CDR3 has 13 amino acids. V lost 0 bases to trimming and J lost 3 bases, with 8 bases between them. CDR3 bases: TGCAGTGCTAGAGATGACGCGGACACTGAAGCTTTCTTT. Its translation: CSARDDADTEAFF.

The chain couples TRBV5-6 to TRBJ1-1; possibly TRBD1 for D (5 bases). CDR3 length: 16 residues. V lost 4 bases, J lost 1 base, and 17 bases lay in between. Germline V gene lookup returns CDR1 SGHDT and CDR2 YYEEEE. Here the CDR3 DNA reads TGTGCCAGCAGCCACATACTACAGGAGGGGAACACTGAAGCTTTCTTT. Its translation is CASSHILQEGNTEAFF. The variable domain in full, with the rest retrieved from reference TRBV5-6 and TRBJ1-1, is DAGVTQSPTHLIKTRGQQVTLRCSPKSGHDTVSWYQQALGQGPQFIFQYYEEEERQRGNFPDRFSGHQFPNYSSELNVNALLLGDSALYLCASSHILQEGNTEAFFGQGTRLTVV.

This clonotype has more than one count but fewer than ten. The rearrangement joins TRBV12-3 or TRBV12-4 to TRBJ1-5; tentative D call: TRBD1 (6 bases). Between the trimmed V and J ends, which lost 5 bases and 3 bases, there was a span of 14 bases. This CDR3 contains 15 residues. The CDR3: CASSDSTGPNQPQHF. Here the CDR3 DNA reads TGTGCCAGCAGTGACTCTACAGGGCCCAATCAGCCCCAGCATTTT.

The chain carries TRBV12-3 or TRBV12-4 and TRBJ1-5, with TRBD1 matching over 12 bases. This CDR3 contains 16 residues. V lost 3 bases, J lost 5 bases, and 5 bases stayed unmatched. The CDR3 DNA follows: TGTGCCAGCAGTTTCGGGACAGGGGGCGGGTATCAGCCCCAGCATTTT. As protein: CASSFGTGGGYQPQHF.

CDR3 sequence reads: CASSIGGDIVRPQHF. CDR3 DNA: TGTGCCAGTAGTATAGGAGGGGACATCGTACGGCCCCAGCATTTT. The chain recombines TRBV19 with TRBJ1-5, with D tentatively TRBD1 (6 bases). Germline loops: CDR1 LNHDA, CDR2 SQIVND (reference sequence). V lost 1 base, J lost 9 bases, and 16 bases lay in between. This CDR3 is 15 amino acids long. Using reference TRBV19 and TRBJ1-5 for the parts outside the CDR3, the full variable domain is DGGITQSPKYLFRKEGQNVTLSCEQNLNHDAMYWYRQDPGQGLRLIYYSQIVNDFQKGDIAEGYSVSREKKESFPLTVTSAQKNPTAFYLCASSIGGDIVRPQHFGDGTRLSIL.

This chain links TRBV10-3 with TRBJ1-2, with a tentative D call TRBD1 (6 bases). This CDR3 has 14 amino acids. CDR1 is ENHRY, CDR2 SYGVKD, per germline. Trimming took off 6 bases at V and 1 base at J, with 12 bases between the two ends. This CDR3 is CAIRQGTSNYGYTF. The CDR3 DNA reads TGTGCCATCAGACAGGGAACTAGTAACTATGGCTACACCTTC.

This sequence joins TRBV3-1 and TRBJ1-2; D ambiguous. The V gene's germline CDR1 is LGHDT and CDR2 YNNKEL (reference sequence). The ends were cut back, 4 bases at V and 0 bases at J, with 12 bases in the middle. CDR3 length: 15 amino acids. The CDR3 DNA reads TGTGCCAGCAGCCTTGAAGGGCCGCCTAACTATGGCTACACCTTC. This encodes CASSLEGPPNYGYTF.

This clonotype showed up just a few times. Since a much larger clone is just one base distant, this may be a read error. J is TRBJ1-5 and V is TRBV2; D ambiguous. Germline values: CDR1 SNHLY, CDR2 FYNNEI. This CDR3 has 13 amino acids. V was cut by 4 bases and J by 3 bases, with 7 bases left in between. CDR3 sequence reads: CASSAGINQPQHF. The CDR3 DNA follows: TGTGCCAGCAGTGCGGGTATCAATCAGCCCCAGCATTTT.

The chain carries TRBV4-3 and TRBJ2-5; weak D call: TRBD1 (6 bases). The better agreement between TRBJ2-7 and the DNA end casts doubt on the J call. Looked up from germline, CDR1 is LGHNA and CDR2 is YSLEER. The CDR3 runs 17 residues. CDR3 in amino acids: CASSREPGQGRGYEQYF. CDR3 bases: TGCGCCAGCAGCCGAGAACCCGGGCAGGGGCGAGGGTACGAGCAGTACTTC.

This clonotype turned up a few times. The CDR3 coding sequence is TGTGCCATCAGCCCCCGGACAGGGCTTAACTATGGCTACACCTTC. Translation: CAISPRTGLNYGYTF. The chain links TRBV10-3 to TRBJ1-2; 8 bases are a match to TRBD1. Germline assignment: CDR1 ENHRY and CDR2 SYGVKD. CDR3 length equals 15 residues. The ends lost 6 bases at V and 1 base at J; junction bases unmatched: 7.

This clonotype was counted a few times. CDR3 nucleotide sequence: TGCAGTGCTAGTCCCCTCAACACTGAAGCTTTCTTT. Encoded protein: CSASPLNTEAFF. This chain links TRBV20-1 with TRBJ1-1; D is unclear. CDR1 is DFQATT, CDR2 SNEGSKA, per germline (reference sequence). CDR3 size: 12 residues. V was clipped by 3 bases and J by 2 bases, with 7 bases between them.

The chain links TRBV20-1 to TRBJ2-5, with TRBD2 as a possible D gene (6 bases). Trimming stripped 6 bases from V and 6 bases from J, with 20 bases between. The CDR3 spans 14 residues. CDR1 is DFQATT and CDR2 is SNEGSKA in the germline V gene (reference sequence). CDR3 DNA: TGCAGTGCCTCAAGTTGGGGGGATCCCAAGACCCAGTACTTC. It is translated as CSASSWGDPKTQYF.